This T cell receptor (beta chain) originates from a study of siplizumab effects on memory and regulatory T cells. Regarding the study as a whole: Tracing alloreactive clones into unstimulated subsets worked for only a minor fraction of them. It seemed that naive T cells were more diverse than memory cells and were major contributors to the alloresponse. Roughly 80-97% of proliferating CD4+ or CD8+ clones defied assignment to a naive or memory phenotype.

The CDR3 loop spans 16 amino acids. V lost 0 bases, J lost 8 bases, and 17 bases lay in between. About this clone: No antigen is known for it.

Some 94,000 TCR templates underwent assay in every sample. Sequenced by immunoSEQ multiplex PCR; TCRdb stores in-frame clones only, minus some. The table lists some 100,000 clones, 91% of them singletons, with roughly 2.7% in the top ten. The gene calls are TRBV23-1 and TRBJ1-3; D not certain. TRBV23-1 is given ORF status, its function remaining uncertain. Sequencing input: CD4+ T cells sorted from blood. The receptor's source is a human donor in good health. Some clones in this sample may be carry-over from other donors' samples. CDR3 loop: CASSQSPPRKEYTIYF. CDR3 DNA: TGCGCCAGCAGTCAATCGCCGCCTAGGAAGGAATACACCATATATTTT.